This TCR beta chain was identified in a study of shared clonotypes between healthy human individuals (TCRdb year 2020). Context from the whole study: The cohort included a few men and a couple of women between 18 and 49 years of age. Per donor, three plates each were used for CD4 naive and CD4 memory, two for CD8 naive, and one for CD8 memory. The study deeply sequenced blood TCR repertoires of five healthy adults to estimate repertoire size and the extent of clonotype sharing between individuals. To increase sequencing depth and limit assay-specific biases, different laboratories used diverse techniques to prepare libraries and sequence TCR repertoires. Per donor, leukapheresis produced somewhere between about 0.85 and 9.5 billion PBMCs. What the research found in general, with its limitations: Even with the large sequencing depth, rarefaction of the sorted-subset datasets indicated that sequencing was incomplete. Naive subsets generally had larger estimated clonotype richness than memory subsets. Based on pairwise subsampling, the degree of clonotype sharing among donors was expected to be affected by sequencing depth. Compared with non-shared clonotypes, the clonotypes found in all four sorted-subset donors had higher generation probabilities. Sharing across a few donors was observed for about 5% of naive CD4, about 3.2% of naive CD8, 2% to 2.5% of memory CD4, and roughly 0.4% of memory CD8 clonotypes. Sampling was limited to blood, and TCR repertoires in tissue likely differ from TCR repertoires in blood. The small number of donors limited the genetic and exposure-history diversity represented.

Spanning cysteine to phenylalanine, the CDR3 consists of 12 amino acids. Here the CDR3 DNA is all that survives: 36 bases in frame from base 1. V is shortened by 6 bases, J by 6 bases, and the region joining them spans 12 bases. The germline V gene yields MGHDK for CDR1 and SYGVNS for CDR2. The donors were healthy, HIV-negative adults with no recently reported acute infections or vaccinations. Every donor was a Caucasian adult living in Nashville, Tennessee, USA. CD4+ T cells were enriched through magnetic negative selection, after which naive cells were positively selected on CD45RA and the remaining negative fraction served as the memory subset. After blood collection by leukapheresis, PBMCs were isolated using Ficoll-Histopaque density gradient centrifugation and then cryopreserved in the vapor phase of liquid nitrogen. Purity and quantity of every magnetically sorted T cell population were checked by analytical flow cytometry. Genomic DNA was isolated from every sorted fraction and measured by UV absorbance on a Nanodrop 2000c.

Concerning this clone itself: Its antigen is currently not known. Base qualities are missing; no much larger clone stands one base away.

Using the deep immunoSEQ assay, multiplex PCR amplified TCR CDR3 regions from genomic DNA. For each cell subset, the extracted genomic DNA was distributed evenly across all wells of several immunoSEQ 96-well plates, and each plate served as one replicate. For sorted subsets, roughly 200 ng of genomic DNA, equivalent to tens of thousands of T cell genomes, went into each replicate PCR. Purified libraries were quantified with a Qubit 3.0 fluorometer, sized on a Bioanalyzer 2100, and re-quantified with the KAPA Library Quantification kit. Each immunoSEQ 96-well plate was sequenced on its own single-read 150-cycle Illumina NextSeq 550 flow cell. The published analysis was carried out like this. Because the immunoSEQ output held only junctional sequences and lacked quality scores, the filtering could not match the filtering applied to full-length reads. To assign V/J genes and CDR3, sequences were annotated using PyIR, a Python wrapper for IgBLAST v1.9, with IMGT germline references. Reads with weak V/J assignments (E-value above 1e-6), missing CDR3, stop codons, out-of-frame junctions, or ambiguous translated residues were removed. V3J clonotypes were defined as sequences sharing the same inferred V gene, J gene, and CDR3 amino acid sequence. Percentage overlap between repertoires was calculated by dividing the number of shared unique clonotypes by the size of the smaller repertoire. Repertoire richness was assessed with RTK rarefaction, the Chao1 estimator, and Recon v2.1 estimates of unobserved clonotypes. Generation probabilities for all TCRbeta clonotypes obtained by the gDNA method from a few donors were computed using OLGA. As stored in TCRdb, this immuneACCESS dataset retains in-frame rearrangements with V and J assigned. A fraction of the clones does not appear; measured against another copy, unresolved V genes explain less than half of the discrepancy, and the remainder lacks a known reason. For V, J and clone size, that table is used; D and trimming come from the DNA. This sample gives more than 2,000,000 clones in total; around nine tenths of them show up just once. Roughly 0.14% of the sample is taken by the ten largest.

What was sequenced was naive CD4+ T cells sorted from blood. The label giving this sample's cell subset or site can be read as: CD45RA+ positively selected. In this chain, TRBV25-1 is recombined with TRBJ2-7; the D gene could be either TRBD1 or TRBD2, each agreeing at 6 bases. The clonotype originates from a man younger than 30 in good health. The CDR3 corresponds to CASSRGGTEQYF. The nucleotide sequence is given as TGTGCCAGCAGCAGGGGAGGCACCGAGCAGTACTTC.